Given below is one T cell receptor (beta chain) in context. Ages ranged from roughly 18 to 100 years, with residence in about two dozen US areas. Profiled with immunoSEQ multiplex PCR; TCRdb holds only in-frame clones, not every one. This sample has 170,000 or so clones, with approximately 85% found just once. The sample belongs to a study of blood T cell repertoires in COVID-19. The wider study: Acute and convalescent COVID-19 samples came from the United States, Italy and Spain. T cells, B-cell-depleted T cells, or PBMCs supplied cDNA or gDNA.

This CDR3 region has 14 residues. V lost 4 bases, J lost 5 bases, and 17 bases lay in between. Per germline, CDR1 SQVTM and CDR2 ANQGSEA. This receptor was taken from a man aged 40-50 years who had recovered from COVID-19. Sequences were obtained from PBMCs or T cells enriched from blood (not recorded which). The genes are TRBV29-1 and TRBJ1-2; D is possibly TRBD1 (5 bases). Here the CDR3 DNA reads TGCAGCGTTGTGGGGGAGGGAACGGGGTATGGCTACACCTTC. It codes for CSVVGEGTGYGYTF. Full variable domain (outside the CDR3, taken from reference TRBV29-1 and TRBJ1-2): SAVISQKPSRDICQRGTSLTIQCQVDSQVTMMFWYRQQPGQSLTLIATANQGSEATYESGFVIDKFPISRPNLTFSTLTVSNMSPEDSSIYLCSVVGEGTGYGYTFGSGTRLTVV.